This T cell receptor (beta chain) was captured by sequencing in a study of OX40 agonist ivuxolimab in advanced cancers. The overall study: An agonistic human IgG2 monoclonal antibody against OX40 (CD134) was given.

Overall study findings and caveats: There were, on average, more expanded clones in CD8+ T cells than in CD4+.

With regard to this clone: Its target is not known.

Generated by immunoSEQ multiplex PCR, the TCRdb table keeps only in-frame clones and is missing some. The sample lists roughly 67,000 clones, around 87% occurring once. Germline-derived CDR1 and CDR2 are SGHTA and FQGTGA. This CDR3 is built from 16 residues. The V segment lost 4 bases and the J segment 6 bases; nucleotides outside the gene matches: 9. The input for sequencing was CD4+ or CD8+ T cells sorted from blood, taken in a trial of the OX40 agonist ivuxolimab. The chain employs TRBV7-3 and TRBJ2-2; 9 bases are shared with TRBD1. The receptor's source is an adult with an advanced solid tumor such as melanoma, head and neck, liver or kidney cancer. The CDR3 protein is CASSSRQGGSAGELFF. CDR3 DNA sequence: TGTGCCAGCAGCTCTAGACAGGGGGGCTCAGCCGGGGAGCTGTTTTTT.